The rows below give T cell receptor beta chains drawn from one sample of a study of shared clonotypes between healthy human individuals. Generated by immunoSEQ multiplex PCR, the TCRdb table keeps only in-frame clones and is missing some. This table holds about 120,000 clones, about 70% found once. Input material: memory CD8+ T cells sorted from blood. The source of these receptors is a woman aged 25 to 45 in good health. Both conserved end residues are part of each CDR3. The D gene is left open where the match is weak. Part of the rows lack a size; the others show once, few, many or a class for expanded clones.

many	TRBJ2-7	TRBV2	NA	TGTGCCAGCAGAGACAGCGAACCCTACGAGCAGTACTTC	CASRDSEPYEQYF
few	TRBJ1-5	TRBV27	NA	TGTGCCAGCAGTTTCGCCCGCGGGTCAGCTCAGCCCCAGCATTTT	CASSFARGSAQPQHF
many	TRBJ1-4	TRBV25-1	NA	TGTGCCAGCAGTGAATCCCAGGGAAGAGTCGAAAAACTGTTTTTT	CASSESQGRVEKLFF
NA	TRBJ2-7	TRBV27	NA	TGTGCCAGCAGTTCGACTGCAACGTTAACCTACGAGCAGTACTTC	CASSSTATLTYEQYF
NA	TRBJ2-7	TRBV18	NA	TGTGCCAGCTCTACAGGGGGGGTACCCTACGAGCAGTACTTC	CASSTGGVPYEQYF
NA	TRBJ2-7	TRBV4-1	TRBD2	TGCGCCAGCAGCCTCGGGACTAGCGGGAGTCACGAGCAGTACTTC	CASSLGTSGSHEQYF
NA	TRBJ2-7	TRBV5-1	NA	TGCGCCAGCAGTGCTACTAGTGCGAGTTCCTACGAGCAGTACTTC	CASSATSASSYEQYF
once	TRBJ2-2	TRBV29-1	NA	TGCAGCGTTGAAGGGGGGACTGCGGGCTTTGGCGGGGAGCTGTTTTTT	CSVEGGTAGFGGELFF
NA	TRBJ1-1	TRBV27	NA	TGTGCCAGCAGTTTACTCGGGAGGACTGAAGCTTTCTTT	CASSLLGRTEAFF
NA	TRBJ2-2	TRBV30	TRBD2	TGTGCCTGGGGTGGCCCCCCCGGGACTAGCGGGAGCGTCTCGGCCGGGGAGCTGTTTTTT	CAWGGPPGTSGSVSAGELFF
NA	TRBJ2-1	TRBV6-5	NA	TGTGCCAGCAGTTACCGGGGCAATGAGCAGTTCTTC	CASSYRGNEQFF
few	TRBJ1-5	TRBV2	TRBD1	TGTGCCAGCAGTCAAGACAGGGTCAATCAGCCCCAGCATTTT	CASSQDRVNQPQHF
NA	TRBJ2-7	TRBV27	TRBD1	TGTGCCAGCAGTCCAACCCTCGGACAGGGGGCCGACGAGCAGTACTTC	CASSPTLGQGADEQYF
NA	TRBJ2-3	TRBV25-1	NA	TGTGCCAGCACATCGATGGGGGCGGCAGGAAGCACAGATACGCAGTATTTT	CASTSMGAAGSTDTQYF
few	TRBJ2-1	TRBV28	TRBD2	TGTGCCAGCAGTCTGCGACTAGCGGGAGTTGCCAATGAGCAGTTCTTC	CASSLRLAGVANEQFF
NA	TRBJ2-7	TRBV4-2	TRBD1	TGTGCCAGCAGCCTAGCGACAGGGGACGGCGAGCAGTACTTC	CASSLATGDGEQYF
few	TRBJ2-1	TRBV7-9	TRBD2	TGTGCCAGCGGAGACTTAGGGACTAGCGGGAGCGGAGAGCAGTTCTTC	CASGDLGTSGSGEQFF
NA	TRBJ1-4	TRBV2	NA	TGTGCCAGCAGCCCCCAAAGTCTGTCTGAAAAACTGTTTTTT	CASSPQSLSEKLFF
few	TRBJ1-5	TRBV25-1	TRBD1	TGTGCCAGCAGTGGAGACAGGGAGGTTGACCAGAATCAGCCCCAGCATTTT	CASSGDREVDQNQPQHF